Following are 22 T cell receptor beta chains from one sample sequenced in a study of T cells after yellow fever vaccination. TCRdb redid the calling of the 5' RACE reads with MiXCR, one entry per CDR3 protein. The sample carries 250,000 to 300,000 distinct CDR3 sequences, about 5% recorded once. Sequencing was performed on CD4+ T cells sorted from PBMCs, taken on the day of the yellow fever booster vaccination. These receptors originate from a man between 18 and 29 years old who received the YFV17D yellow fever vaccine.

This clonotype was detected only a few times. CDR3 residues: CASSRTGVPDTQYF. The CDR3 coding sequence is TGTGCCAGCAGTCGTACCGGGGTCCCAGATACGCAGTATTTT. The V gene is TRBV12-3 or TRBV12-4, the J gene TRBJ2-3; maybe TRBD2 (5 bases). The CDR3 loop spans 14 amino acids. Trimming stripped 5 bases from V and 4 bases from J, with 13 bases between.

This clonotype was seen a few times. V and J are TRBV5-4 and TRBJ1-2; D perhaps matches TRBD1 (5 bases). This CDR3 has 13 residues. Germline V gene sequence: CDR1 SGHNT, CDR2 YYREEE (reference sequence). The germline V and J ends were trimmed by 3 bases and 6 bases, with 12 bases remaining between them. The CDR3 DNA reads as TGTGCCAGCAGCTCTGTGGGGCAGGATGGCTACACCTTC. Its protein product is CASSSVGQDGYTF.

This rearrangement joins TRBV5-1 to TRBJ2-1, with D tentatively TRBD1 (6 bases). V was clipped by 5 bases and J by 2 bases, with 14 bases between them. The V gene's germline CDR1 is SGHRS and CDR2 YFSETQ. CDR3 length equals 15 residues. The CDR3 is CASSYGTFAYNEQFF. The CDR3 nucleotides read TGCGCCAGCAGTTACGGGACATTCGCCTACAATGAGCAGTTCTTC.

This clonotype was picked up many times. The chain is built from TRBV5-1 and TRBJ2-5, with D perhaps TRBD2 (6 bases). Germline CDR1 is SGHRS and CDR2 is YFSETQ. The CDR3 consists of 15 residues. V was shortened by 4 bases and J by 5 bases, with 18 bases between the two germline ends. The CDR3 bases are TGCGCCAGCAGCCCTCAGCCGGGAGCCGAGGAGACCCAGTACTTC. It specifies CASSPQPGAEETQYF.

Only a few counts were recorded for this clonotype. The J gene is TRBJ2-1, the V gene TRBV7-9; 7 positions agree with TRBD2. This CDR3 contains 15 residues. V trimming: 5 bases; J trimming: 5 bases; junction bases outside the gene matches: 9. Per germline, CDR1 SEHNR and CDR2 FQNEAQ (reference sequence). CDR3 sequence (DNA): TGTGCCAGCAGCACCGATAGCGGGCCCAACAATGAGCAGTTCTTC. This translates into CASSTDSGPNNEQFF.

Only a few counts were recorded for this clonotype. V usage is TRBV14 and J usage is TRBJ1-1; 9 bases match TRBD1. The length of the CDR3 is 17 residues. CDR1 is SGHDN and CDR2 is FVKESK in the germline V gene. V was pared by 4 bases and J by 2 bases, with 11 bases of the junction left unmatched. This CDR3 reads CASSLVDRGNLNTEAFF. CDR3 sequence (DNA): TGTGCCAGCAGCCTCGTCGACAGGGGGAATCTTAACACTGAAGCTTTCTTT.

The chain has TRBV14 and TRBJ2-5; D is unresolved. The CDR3 runs 12 residues. Trimming cost V 3 bases and J 5 bases, with 7 bases left between them. The germline gives CDR1 SGHDN, CDR2 FVKESK. This CDR3 reads CASSHPRETQYF. The DNA for the CDR3 is TGTGCCAGCAGCCATCCGCGGGAGACCCAGTACTTC.

The chain carries TRBV15 and TRBJ2-6; 10 bases map to TRBD1. The V and J ends lost 8 bases and 3 bases, in that order; junction bases with no gene match: 4. Germline values: CDR1 LNHNV, CDR2 YYDKDF (reference sequence). This CDR3 contains 15 residues. The CDR3 DNA sequence: TGTGCCACCGCGACAGGGGGCCGTGGGGCCAACGTCCTGACTTTC. This gives the protein CATATGGRGANVLTF.

A few counts support this clonotype. The chain is built from TRBV5-1 and TRBJ1-2; no firm D call. The germline V and J ends were trimmed by 0 bases and 4 bases, with 7 bases remaining between them. The germline gives CDR1 SGHRS, CDR2 YFSETQ. The CDR3 length is 13 residues. CDR3 nucleotide sequence: TGCGCCAGCAGCTTGGAGCAGGTCTATGGCTACACCTTC. This codes for CASSLEQVYGYTF.

This clonotype was seen at least ten times. The V call is TRBV5-1, the J call TRBJ2-3; 12 bases are a match to TRBD2. Germline CDR1 SGHRS, CDR2 YFSETQ. The ends lost 4 bases at V and 5 bases at J; junction bases unmatched: 5. There are 15 residues in the CDR3. Here the CDR3 DNA reads TGCGCCAGCAGCCCCGGACTAGCGGGGCAAGATACGCAGTATTTT. Translation: CASSPGLAGQDTQYF.

This clonotype occurred a few times. V gene TRBV12-3 or TRBV12-4 combines with J gene TRBJ1-1; TRBD1 matches at 7 bases. The CDR3 covers 15 residues. The J segment lost 0 bases and the V segment lost 5 bases, leaving 6 bases of the junction unmatched. CDR3 loop: CASSLLQGLNTEAFF. In DNA, the CDR3 is TGTGCCAGCAGTCTACTACAGGGGTTGAACACTGAAGCTTTCTTT.

In its sample, this clonotype was seen a few times. The rearrangement joins TRBV27 to TRBJ1-5; possible D gene TRBD1, 5 bases. The CDR3 consists of 17 residues. CDR1 and CDR2 from the germline V gene are MNHEY and SMNVEV (reference sequence). V gave up 3 bases and J gave up 3 bases, with 18 bases separating them. CDR3 nucleotide sequence: TGTGCCAGCAGTTTTCGGCAGGGAGGGACCCTCAATCAGCCCCAGCATTTT. Amino acids: CASSFRQGGTLNQPQHF.

The V gene is TRBV11-3, the J gene TRBJ2-3; D uncertain. Trimming took off 1 base at V and 0 bases at J, with 14 bases between the two ends. The CDR3 has 17 amino acids. Per the germline V gene, CDR1 is SGHNT and CDR2 is YENEEA. The CDR3 DNA follows: TGTGCCAGCAGCTTAGCATCTTTCGGACGCAGCACAGATACGCAGTATTTT. Translated: CASSLASFGRSTDTQYF.

This clonotype was seen a few times. This chain connects TRBV7-9 to TRBJ2-5; 9 bases are shared with TRBD2. CDR1 SEHNR and CDR2 FQNEAQ come from the germline V gene (reference sequence). With 7 bases clipped from V and 4 bases from J, the junction kept 1 base outside the gene matches. The CDR3 has 12 amino acids. Here the CDR3 DNA reads TGTGCCAGCACGACTAGCGGAGAGACCCAGTACTTC. It is translated as CASTTSGETQYF.

The rearrangement uses TRBV5-4 and TRBJ2-1; the match to TRBD2 covers 9 bases. V shed 2 bases and J 7 bases; nucleotides not matched to a gene: 4. There are 14 residues in the CDR3. The germline CDR1 and CDR2 sequences are SGHNT and YYREEE (reference sequence). CDR3 DNA sequence: TGTGCCAGCAGCTTCGCGGGGGGGCGTAATGAGCAGTTCTTC. This encodes CASSFAGGRNEQFF.

This clonotype came up a few times. The chain uses TRBV10-3 and TRBJ2-6; 16 nucleotides align to TRBD2. Germline V gives CDR1 ENHRY, CDR2 SYGVKD. CDR3 length: 18 residues. V shed 5 bases and J 2 bases; nucleotides not matched to a gene: 3. The CDR3: CAISPGLAGGPGANVLTF. The CDR3 DNA is TGTGCCATCAGTCCGGGACTAGCGGGGGGGCCTGGGGCCAACGTCCTGACTTTC.

In its sample, this clonotype was seen many times. This rearrangement joins TRBV7-2 to TRBJ2-3; a possible D gene is TRBD2 (6 bases). V was pared by 4 bases and J by 1 base, with 15 bases between. The CDR3 has 16 residues. Germline V gene data show CDR1 as SGHTA and CDR2 as FQGNSA. CDR3: CASSSRGSGRTDTQYF. The CDR3 DNA reads TGTGCCAGCAGCTCGAGAGGAAGCGGGCGCACAGATACGCAGTATTTT.

This clonotype was found many times. The V call is TRBV30, the J call TRBJ2-2, with D hard to call. Germline V gives CDR1 GTSNPN, CDR2 SVGIG (reference sequence). V lost 0 bases and J lost 6, with 2 bases in between. CDR3 length equals 11 residues. The CDR3 DNA is TGTGCCTGGAGTGTACCCGGGGAGCTGTTTTTT. Translating gives CAWSVPGELFF.

In this sample, this clonotype turned up a few times. The chain employs TRBV6-2 or TRBV6-3 and TRBJ2-7; possibly TRBD2 for D (5 bases). V was pared by 4 bases and J by 0 bases, with 7 bases between. CDR3 size: 13 residues. The germline CDR1 and CDR2 sequences are MNHEY and SVGEGT. The CDR3 DNA sequence: TGTGCCAGCAGTTGGCTAGCCTCCTACGAGCAGTACTTC. Residues: CASSWLASYEQYF.

The J gene is TRBJ1-4, the V gene TRBV15; perhaps TRBD1 as D (5 bases). The CDR3 totals 15 residues. Trimming shortened V by 0 bases and J by 5 bases, and 10 bases separated the two germline ends. Germline values: CDR1 LNHNV, CDR2 YYDKDF (reference sequence). CDR3 residues: CATSRDGAGNEKLFF. In nucleotides, the CDR3 is TGTGCCACCAGCAGAGATGGGGCAGGGAATGAAAAACTGTTTTTT.

The chain couples TRBV10-3 to TRBJ2-3; 12 bases agree with TRBD1. Germline V gene lookup returns CDR1 ENHRY and CDR2 SYGVKD. The ends lost 5 bases at V and 3 bases at J; junction bases unmatched: 3. This CDR3 is built from 15 residues. The CDR3 DNA sequence: TGTGCCATCAGTCCGGGACAGGGGGCTACAGATACGCAGTATTTT. Protein product: CAISPGQGATDTQYF.

This clonotype was found many times. This rearrangement joins TRBV20-1 to TRBJ2-6; D not certain. There are 16 residues in the CDR3. Germline CDR1 is DFQATT and CDR2 is SNEGSKA (reference sequence). V lost 3 bases and J lost 0, with 12 bases in between. The CDR3 nucleotides read TGCAGTGCTAGCCGAAATTATATCTCTGGGGCCAACGTCCTGACTTTC. Its translation is CSASRNYISGANVLTF.